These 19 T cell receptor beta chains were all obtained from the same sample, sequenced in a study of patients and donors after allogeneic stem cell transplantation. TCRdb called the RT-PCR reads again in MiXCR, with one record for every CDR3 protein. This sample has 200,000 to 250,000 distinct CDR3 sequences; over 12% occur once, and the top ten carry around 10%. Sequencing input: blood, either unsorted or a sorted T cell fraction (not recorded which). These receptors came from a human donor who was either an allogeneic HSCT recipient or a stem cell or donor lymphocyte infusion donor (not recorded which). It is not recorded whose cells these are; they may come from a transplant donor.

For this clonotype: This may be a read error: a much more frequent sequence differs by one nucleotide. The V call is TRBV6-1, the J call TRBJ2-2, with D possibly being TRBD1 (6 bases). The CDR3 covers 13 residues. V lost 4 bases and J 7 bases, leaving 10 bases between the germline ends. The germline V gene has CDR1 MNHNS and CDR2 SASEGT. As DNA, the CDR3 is TGTGCCAGCAGTGTCGCAGGGGTCGGGGAGCTGTTTTTT. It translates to CASSVAGVGELFF.

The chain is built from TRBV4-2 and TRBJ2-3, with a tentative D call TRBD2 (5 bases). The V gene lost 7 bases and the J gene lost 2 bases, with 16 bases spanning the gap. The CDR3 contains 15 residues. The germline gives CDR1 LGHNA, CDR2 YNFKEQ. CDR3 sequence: CASTYTGSPTDTQYF. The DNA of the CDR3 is TGTGCCAGCACTTACACGGGGAGCCCCACAGATACGCAGTATTTT.

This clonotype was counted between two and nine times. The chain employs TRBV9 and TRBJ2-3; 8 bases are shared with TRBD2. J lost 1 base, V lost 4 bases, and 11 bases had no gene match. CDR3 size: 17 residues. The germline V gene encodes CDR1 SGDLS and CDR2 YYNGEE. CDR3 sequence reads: CASSPYVSGVGTDTQYF. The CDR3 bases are TGTGCCAGCAGCCCATACGTTAGCGGGGTGGGCACAGATACGCAGTATTTT.

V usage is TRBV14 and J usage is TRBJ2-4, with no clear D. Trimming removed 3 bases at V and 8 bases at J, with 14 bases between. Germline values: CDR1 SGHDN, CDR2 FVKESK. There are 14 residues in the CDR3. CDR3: CASSHYGLQDIQYF. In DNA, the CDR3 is TGTGCCAGCAGCCACTATGGTTTGCAGGACATTCAGTACTTC.

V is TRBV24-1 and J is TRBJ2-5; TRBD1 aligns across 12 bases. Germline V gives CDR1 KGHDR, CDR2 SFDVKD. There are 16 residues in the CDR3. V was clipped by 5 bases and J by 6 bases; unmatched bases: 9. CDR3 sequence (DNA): TGTGCCACCAGTGCCCCGGGGACAGGGGGCGCCCAGACCCAGTACTTC. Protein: CATSAPGTGGAQTQYF.

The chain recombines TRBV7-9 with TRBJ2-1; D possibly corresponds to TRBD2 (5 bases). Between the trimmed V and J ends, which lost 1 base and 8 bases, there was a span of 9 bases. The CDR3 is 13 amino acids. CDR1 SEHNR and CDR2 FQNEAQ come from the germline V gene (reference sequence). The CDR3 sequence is CASSLERNYEQFF. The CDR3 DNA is TGTGCCAGCAGCTTAGAGCGGAACTATGAGCAGTTCTTC.

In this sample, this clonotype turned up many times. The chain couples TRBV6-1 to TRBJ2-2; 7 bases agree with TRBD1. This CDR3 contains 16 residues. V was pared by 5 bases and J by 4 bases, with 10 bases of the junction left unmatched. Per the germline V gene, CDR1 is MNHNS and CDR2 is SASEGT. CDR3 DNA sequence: TGTGCCAGCAGTCAGACAGGGATAGTGACCACCGGGGAGCTGTTTTTT. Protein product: CASSQTGIVTTGELFF.

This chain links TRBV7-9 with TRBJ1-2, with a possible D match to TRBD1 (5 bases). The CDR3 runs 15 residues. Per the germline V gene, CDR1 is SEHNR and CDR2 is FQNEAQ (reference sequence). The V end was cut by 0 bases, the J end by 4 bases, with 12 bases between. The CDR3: CASSLALGEIYGYTF. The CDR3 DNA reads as TGTGCCAGCAGCTTAGCTTTGGGGGAAATCTATGGCTACACCTTC. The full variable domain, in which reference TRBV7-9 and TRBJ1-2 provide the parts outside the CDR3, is DTGVSQNPRHKITKRGQNVTFRCDPISEHNRLYWYRQTLGQGPEFLTYFQNEAQLEKSRLLSDRFSAERPKGSFSTLEIQRTEQGDSAMYLCASSLALGEIYGYTFGSGTRLTVV.

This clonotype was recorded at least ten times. The CDR3 region is CASSEYGNQPQHF. As DNA, the CDR3 is TGTGCCAGCAGTGAATATGGGAATCAGCCCCAGCATTTT. The chain is built from TRBV25-1 and TRBJ1-5; no clear D gene. The CDR3 has 13 amino acids. V was cut by 0 bases and J by 4 bases, with 4 bases left in between. From germline, CDR1 is MGHDK and CDR2 SYGVNS.

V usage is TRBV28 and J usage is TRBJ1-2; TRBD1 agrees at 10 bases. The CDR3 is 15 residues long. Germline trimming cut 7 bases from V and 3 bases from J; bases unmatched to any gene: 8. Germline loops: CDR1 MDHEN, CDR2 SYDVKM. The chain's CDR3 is CASTSPGQGYYGYTF. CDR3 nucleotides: TGTGCCAGCACATCTCCGGGACAGGGGTACTATGGCTACACCTTC.

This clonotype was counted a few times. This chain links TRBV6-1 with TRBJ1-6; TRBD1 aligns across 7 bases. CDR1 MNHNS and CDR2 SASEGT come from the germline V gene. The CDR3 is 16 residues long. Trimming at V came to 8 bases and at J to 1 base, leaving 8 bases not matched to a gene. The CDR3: CASLPGGFSYNSPLHF. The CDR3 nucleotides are TGTGCCAGCCTCCCAGGGGGGTTTTCCTATAATTCACCCCTCCACTTT.

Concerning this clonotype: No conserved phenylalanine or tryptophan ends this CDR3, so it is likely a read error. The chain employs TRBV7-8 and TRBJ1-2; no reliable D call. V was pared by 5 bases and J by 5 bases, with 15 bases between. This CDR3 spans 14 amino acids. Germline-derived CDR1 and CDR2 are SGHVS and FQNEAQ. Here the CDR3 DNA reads TGTGCCAGCAGCCCTGGAGTACCAAAATATGGCTACACCCTC. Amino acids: CASSPGVPKYGYTL.

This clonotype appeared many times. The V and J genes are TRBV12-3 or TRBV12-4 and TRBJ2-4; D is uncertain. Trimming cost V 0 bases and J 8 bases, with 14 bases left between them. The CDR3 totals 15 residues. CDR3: CASSLAPSPVYIQYF. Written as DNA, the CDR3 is TGTGCCAGCAGTTTAGCCCCGTCTCCCGTCTACATTCAGTACTTC.

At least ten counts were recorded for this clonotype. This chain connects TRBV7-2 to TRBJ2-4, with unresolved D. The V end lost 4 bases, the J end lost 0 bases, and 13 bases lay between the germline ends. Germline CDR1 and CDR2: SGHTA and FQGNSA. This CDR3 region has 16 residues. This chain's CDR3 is CASSSYRSLAKNIQYF. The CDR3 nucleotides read TGTGCCAGCAGCTCCTACCGGTCTCTAGCCAAAAACATTCAGTACTTC.

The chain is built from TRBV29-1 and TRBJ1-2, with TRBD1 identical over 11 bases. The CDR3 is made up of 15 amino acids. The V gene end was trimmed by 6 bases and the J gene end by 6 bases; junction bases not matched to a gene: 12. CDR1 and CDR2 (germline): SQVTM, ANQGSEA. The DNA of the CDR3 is TGCAGCGTGGACAGGGGGCGACGTAGGGGAAATGGCTACACCTTC. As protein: CSVDRGRRRGNGYTF.

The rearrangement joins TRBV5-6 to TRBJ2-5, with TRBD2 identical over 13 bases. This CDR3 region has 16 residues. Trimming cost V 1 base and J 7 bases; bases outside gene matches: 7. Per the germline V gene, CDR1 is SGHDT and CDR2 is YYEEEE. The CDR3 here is CASSLIRLAGGMTQYF. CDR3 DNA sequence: TGTGCCAGCAGCTTGATAAGACTAGCGGGGGGTATGACCCAGTACTTC.

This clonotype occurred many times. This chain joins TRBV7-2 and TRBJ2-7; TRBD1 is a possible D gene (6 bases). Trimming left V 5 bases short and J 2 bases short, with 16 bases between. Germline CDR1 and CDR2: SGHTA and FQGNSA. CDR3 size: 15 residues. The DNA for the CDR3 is TGTGCCAGCAGCCAGCGCCGGGACACTACCTACGAGCAGTACTTC. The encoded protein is CASSQRRDTTYEQYF.

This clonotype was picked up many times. This CDR3 is CAWIAGAIDGYTF. The CDR3, as DNA: TGTGCCTGGATCGCGGGGGCGATAGATGGCTACACCTTC. The gene calls are TRBV30 and TRBJ1-2; D is possibly TRBD1 (6 bases). Germline V CDR1 and CDR2: GTSNPN, SVGIG (reference sequence). Trimming took 4 bases from V and 6 from J, leaving 15 bases between them. This CDR3 region has 13 residues.

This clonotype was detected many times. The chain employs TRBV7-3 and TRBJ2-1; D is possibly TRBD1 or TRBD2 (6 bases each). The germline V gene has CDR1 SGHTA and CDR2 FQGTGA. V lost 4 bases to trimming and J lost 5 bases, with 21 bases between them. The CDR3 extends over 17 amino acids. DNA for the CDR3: TGTGCCAGCAGCTCGGGCCGAGGGGGGAAGCAGAACAATGAGCAGTTCTTC. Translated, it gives CASSSGRGGKQNNEQFF.